The T cell receptor beta chain described here comes from a study of T cell changes during pregnancy in multiple sclerosis. Within the sample, this clone is medium-sized. This CDR3 is built from 16 residues. The ends were cut back, 1 base at V and 0 bases at J, with 7 bases in the middle. Germline loops: CDR1 LGHNA, CDR2 YNFKEQ. Data came from immunoSEQ multiplex PCR; TCRdb stores just in-frame clones and leaves some out. The repertoire includes under 30,000 clones, 70% to 90% of them detected once, and 6% to 7% sits in the top ten. The chain joins TRBV4-2 to TRBJ2-6, with D possibly matching TRBD1 (5 bases). This TCR was sampled from a female donor with multiple sclerosis, enrolled in a pregnancy study. The starting material was CD8+ T cells from peripheral blood mononuclear cells, obtained after pregnancy. The CDR3 nucleotides are TGTGCCAGCAGCCAAGTAGACAGCTCTGGGGCCAACGTCCTGACTTTC. Protein sequence: CASSQVDSSGANVLTF.